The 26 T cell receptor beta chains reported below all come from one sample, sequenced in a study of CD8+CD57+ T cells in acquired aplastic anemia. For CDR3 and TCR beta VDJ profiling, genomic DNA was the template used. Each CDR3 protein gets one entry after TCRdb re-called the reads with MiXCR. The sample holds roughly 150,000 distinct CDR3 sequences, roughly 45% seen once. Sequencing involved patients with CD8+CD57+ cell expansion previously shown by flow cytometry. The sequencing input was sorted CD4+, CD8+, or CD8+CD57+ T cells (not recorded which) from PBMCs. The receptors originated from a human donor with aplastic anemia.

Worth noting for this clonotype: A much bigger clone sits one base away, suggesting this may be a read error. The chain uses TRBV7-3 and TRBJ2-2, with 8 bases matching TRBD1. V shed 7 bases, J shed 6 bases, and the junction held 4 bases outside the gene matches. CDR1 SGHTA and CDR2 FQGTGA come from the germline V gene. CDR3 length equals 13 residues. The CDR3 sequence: CASTAGGAGELFF. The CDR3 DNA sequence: TGTGCCAGCACAGCAGGGGGCGCCGGGGAGCTGTTTTTT.

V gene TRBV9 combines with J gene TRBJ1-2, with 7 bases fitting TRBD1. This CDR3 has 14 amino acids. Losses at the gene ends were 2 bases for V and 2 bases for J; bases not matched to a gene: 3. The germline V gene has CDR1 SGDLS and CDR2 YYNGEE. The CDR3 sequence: CASSVQGVNYGYTF. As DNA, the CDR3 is TGTGCCAGCAGCGTTCAGGGGGTGAACTATGGCTACACCTTC.

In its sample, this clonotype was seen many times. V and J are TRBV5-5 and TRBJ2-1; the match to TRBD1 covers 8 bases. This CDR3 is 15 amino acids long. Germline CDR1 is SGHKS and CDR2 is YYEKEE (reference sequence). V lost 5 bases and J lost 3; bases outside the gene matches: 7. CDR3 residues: CASRSGQGFYNEQFF. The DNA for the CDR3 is TGTGCCAGCAGATCAGGACAGGGCTTCTACAATGAGCAGTTCTTC.

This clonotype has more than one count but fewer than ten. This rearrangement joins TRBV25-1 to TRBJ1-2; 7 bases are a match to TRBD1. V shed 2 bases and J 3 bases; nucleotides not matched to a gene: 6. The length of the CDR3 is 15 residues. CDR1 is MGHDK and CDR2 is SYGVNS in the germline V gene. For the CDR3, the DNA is TGTGCCAGCAGTGAACAGGGGGTTGGTGACTATGGCTACACCTTC. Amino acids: CASSEQGVGDYGYTF.

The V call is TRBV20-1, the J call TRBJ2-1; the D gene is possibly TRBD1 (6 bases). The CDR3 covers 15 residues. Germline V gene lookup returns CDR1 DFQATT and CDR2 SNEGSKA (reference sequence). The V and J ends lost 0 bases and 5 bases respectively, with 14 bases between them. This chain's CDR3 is CSARDLRTANNEQFF. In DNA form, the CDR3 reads TGCAGTGCTAGAGATCTCCGGACAGCGAACAATGAGCAGTTCTTC.

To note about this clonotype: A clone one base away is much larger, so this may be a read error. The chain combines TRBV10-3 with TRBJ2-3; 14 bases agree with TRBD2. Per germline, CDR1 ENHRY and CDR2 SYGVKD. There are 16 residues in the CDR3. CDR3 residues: CASSRTSGGFTGTQYF. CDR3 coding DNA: TGTGCCAGCAGTCGGACTAGCGGGGGGTTCACAGGCACGCAGTATTTT.

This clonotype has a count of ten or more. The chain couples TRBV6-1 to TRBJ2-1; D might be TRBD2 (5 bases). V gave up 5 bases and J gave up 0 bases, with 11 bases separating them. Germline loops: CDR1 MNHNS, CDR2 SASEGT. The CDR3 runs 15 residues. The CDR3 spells CASSPDLSSYNEQFF. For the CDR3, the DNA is TGTGCCAGCAGTCCGGACTTGAGCTCCTACAATGAGCAGTTCTTC.

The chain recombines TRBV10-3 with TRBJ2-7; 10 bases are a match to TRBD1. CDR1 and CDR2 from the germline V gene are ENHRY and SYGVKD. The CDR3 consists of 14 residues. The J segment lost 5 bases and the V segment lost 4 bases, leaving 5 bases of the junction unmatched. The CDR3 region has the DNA TGTGCCATCAGTGTGGGGACAGGGGACCACGAGCAGTACTTC. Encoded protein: CAISVGTGDHEQYF.

DNA for the CDR3: TGTGCCAGCAGTTTAGCGGTGGGACAGCGACTGGCCTACGAGCAGTACTTC. This codes for CASSLAVGQRLAYEQYF. This sequence joins TRBV12-3 or TRBV12-4 and TRBJ2-7; 7 bases line up with TRBD1. V shed 0 bases, J shed 2 bases, and the junction held 10 bases outside the gene matches. This CDR3 spans 17 amino acids.

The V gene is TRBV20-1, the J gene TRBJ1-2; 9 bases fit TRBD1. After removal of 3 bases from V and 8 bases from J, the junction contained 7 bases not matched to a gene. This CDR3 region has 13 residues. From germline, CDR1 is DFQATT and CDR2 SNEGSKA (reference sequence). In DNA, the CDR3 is TGCAGTGCTAGGGAACAGGGGGCCCGAGGCTACACCTTC. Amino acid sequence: CSAREQGARGYTF.

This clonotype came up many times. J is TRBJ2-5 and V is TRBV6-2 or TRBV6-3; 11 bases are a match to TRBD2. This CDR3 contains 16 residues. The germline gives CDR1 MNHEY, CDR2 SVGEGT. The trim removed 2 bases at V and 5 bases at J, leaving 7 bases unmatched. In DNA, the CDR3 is TGTGCCAGCAGTTACCCGGGACTAGCGGTCCGGGAGACCCAGTACTTC. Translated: CASSYPGLAVRETQYF.

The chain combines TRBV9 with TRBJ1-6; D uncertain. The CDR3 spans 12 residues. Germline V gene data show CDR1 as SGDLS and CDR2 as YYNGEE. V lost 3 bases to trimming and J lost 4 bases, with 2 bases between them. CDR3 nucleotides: TGTGCCAGCAGCGCTTATAATTCACCCCTCCACTTT. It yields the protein CASSAYNSPLHF.

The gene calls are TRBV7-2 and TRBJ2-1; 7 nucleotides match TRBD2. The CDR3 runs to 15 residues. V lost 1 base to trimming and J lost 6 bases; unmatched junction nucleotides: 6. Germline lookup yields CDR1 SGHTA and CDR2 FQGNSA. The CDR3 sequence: CASSLVSGATNEQFF. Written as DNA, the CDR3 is TGTGCCAGCAGCTTAGTCAGCGGGGCCACCAATGAGCAGTTCTTC.

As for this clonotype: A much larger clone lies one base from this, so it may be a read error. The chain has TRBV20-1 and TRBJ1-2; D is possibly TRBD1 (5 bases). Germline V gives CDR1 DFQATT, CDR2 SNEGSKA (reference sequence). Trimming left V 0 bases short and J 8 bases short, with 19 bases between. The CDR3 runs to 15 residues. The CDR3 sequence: CSAREPRIGTIGYTF. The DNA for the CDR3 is TGCAGTGCTAGAGAACCCCGGATAGGGACTATCGGCTACACCTTC.

In DNA form, the CDR3 reads TGCAGTGCTAGGGCGGCGCGGGGGACAGATACGCAGTATTTT. Protein sequence: CSARAARGTDTQYF. The rearrangement joins TRBV20-1 to TRBJ2-3; 7 nucleotides line up with TRBD2. The germline CDR1 and CDR2 sequences are DFQATT and SNEGSKA (reference sequence). The CDR3 length is 14 residues. The junction had 6 bases not matched to a gene; V was cut back by 3 bases and J by 3 bases.

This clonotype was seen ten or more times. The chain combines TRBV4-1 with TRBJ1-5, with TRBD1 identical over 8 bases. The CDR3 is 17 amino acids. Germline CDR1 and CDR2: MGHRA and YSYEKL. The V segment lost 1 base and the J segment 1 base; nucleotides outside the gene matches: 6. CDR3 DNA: TGCGCCAGCAGCCAAGGACCAGGGGGCGGGAGCAATCAGCCCCAGCATTTT. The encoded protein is CASSQGPGGGSNQPQHF.

Here the CDR3 DNA reads TGTGCCAGTACCACAGGGGGTAGTTCCTACGAGCAGTACTTC. Its protein product is CASTTGGSSYEQYF. The chain uses TRBV19 and TRBJ2-7; 8 bases align to TRBD1. V lost 7 bases and J lost 1; bases outside the gene matches: 6. Germline-derived CDR1 and CDR2 are LNHDA and SQIVND (reference sequence). The CDR3 spans 14 residues.

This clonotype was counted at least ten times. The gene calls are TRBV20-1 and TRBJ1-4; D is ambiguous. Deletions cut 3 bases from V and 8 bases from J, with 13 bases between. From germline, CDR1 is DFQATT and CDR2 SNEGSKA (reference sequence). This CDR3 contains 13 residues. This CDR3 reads CSARSLAGEKLFF. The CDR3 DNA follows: TGCAGTGCTAGGTCCCTGGCGGGGGAAAAACTGTTTTTT.

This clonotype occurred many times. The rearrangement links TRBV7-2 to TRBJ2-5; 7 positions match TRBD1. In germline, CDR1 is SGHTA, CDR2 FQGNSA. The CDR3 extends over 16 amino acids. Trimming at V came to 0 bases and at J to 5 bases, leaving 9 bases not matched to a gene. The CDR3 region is CASSLALGRGLETQYF. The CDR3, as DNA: TGTGCCAGCAGCTTAGCGCTGGGCAGGGGGTTGGAGACCCAGTACTTC.

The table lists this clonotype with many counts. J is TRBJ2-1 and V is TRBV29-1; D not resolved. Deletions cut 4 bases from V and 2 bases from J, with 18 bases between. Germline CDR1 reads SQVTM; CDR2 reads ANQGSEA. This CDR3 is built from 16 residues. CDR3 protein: CSVGPQRKLAYNEQFF. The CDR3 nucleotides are TGCAGCGTTGGGCCCCAACGGAAATTAGCCTACAATGAGCAGTTCTTC.

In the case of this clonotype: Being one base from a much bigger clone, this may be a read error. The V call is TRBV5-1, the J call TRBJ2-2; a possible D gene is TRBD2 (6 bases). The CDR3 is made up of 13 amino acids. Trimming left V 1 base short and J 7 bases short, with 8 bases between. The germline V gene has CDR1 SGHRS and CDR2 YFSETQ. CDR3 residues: CASSLWGDGELFF. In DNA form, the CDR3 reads TGCGCCAGCAGCTTGTGGGGGGACGGGGAGCTGTTTTTT.

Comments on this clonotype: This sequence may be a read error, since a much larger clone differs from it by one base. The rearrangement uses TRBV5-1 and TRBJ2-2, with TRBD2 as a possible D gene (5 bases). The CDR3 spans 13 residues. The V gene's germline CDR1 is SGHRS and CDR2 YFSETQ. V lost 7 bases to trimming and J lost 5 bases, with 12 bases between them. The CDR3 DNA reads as TGCGCCAGCTGCATTAGCGTAACCGGGGAGCTGTTTTTT. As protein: CASCISVTGELFF.

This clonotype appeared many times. The CDR3 nucleotides are TGTGCCAGTAGTATGACCGGGACAGGGATTCATGGCTACACCTTC. It is translated as CASSMTGTGIHGYTF. The genes are TRBV19 and TRBJ1-2; TRBD1 matches at 9 bases. Trimming took 3 bases from V and 6 from J; bases not matched to a gene: 8. Germline-derived CDR1 and CDR2 are LNHDA and SQIVND (reference sequence). This CDR3 has 15 amino acids.

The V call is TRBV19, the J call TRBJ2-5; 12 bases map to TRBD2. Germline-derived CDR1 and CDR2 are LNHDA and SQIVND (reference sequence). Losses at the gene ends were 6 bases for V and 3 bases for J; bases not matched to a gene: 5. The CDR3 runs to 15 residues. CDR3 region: CASSLRLAGEETQYF. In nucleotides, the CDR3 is TGTGCCAGTAGCCTAAGACTAGCGGGAGAAGAGACCCAGTACTTC.

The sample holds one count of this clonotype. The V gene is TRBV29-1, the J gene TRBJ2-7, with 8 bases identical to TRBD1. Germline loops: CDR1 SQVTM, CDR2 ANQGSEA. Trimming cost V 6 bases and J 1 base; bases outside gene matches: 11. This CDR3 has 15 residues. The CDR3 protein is CSVLVRTGNSYEQYF. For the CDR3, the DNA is TGCAGCGTCCTCGTTAGGACAGGGAATTCCTACGAGCAGTACTTC.

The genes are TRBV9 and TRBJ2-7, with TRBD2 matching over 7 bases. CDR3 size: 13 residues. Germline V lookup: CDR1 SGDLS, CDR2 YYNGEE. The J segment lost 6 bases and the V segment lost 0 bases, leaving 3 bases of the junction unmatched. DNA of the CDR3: TGTGCCAGCAGCGTAGGGGCTAGCGGCGAGCAGTACTTC. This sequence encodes CASSVGASGEQYF.